This record looks at one TCR beta chain sequence and its context. Membership in each cohort depended on participant-reported clinical history. Only in-frame clones appear in the TCRdb table, and some are missing; sequencing was by immunoSEQ multiplex PCR. The data show approximately 210,000 clones, about 76% seen once. The data belong to a study of blood T cell repertoires in COVID-19. Germline values: CDR1 MNHEY, CDR2 SVGAGI. This CDR3 is built from 15 residues. V was pared by 5 bases and J by 6 bases, with 8 bases of the junction left unmatched. Sequenced input: PBMCs or T cells enriched from blood (not recorded which). V is TRBV6-5 and J is TRBJ2-7; 12 bases agree with TRBD2. This receptor was taken from a woman in her forties or fifties with acute COVID-19. For the CDR3, the DNA is TGTGCCAGCAGTACCTGGACTAGCGGGAAAGCCGAGCAGTACTTC. As protein: CASSTWTSGKAEQYF.